Listed below are T cell receptor beta chains from one sample, sequenced in a study of shared clonotypes between healthy human individuals. Data came from immunoSEQ multiplex PCR; TCRdb stores just in-frame clones and leaves some out. This sample has roughly 890,000 clones, with more than 85% found just once. Input material: naive CD8+ T cells sorted from blood. All receptors derive from a man aged 25 to 40 in good health. CDR3s include the opening cysteine and the closing phenylalanine or tryptophan. A D gene is named only where the DNA matches it firmly. Clone sizes are given selectively: once, few, many, or a class where the clone is expanded.

TRBJ2-3,15,TRBV13,TRBD1,-,TGTGCCAGCAGCTTAGGACAGGGGGCTCGAGATACGCAGTATTTT,CASSLGQGARDTQYF
TRBJ2-7,15,TRBV28,-,once,TGTGCCAGCAGTTTAGCGTCTGGAACAGCGTCGGAGCAGTACTTC,CASSLASGTASEQYF
TRBJ2-3,14,TRBV5-4,-,-,TGTGCCAGCCGGGGCGGCTCTAGCACAGATACGCAGTATTTT,CASRGGSSTDTQYF
TRBJ2-7,13,TRBV7-9,TRBD2,-,TGTGCCAGCAGCTCCGGGACTACGGGTGAGCAGTACTTC,CASSSGTTGEQYF
TRBJ2-7,17,TRBV11-2,TRBD1,few,TGTGCCAGCAGCTTTTCCCGTCCGGGACAGTATCCCTACGAGCAGTACTTC,CASSFSRPGQYPYEQYF
TRBJ2-1,18,TRBV15,TRBD2,-,TGTGCCACCAGCAGACTAGGGACTAGCGGGAGCTCCTACAATGAGCAGTTCTTC,CATSRLGTSGSSYNEQFF
TRBJ2-1,16,TRBV27,-,-,TGTGCCAGCAGTTTATCTATTTCGAGCTCCTACAATGAGCAGTTCTTC,CASSLSISSSYNEQFF
TRBJ2-7,13,TRBV6-1,-,-,TGTGCCAGCAGCCCCAGATCCTCCTACGAGCAGTACTTC,CASSPRSSYEQYF
TRBJ2-1,18,TRBV14,-,-,TGTGCCAGCAGCCACGGACCGGAGGGCCATTTATCCTACAATGAGCAGTTCTTC,CASSHGPEGHLSYNEQFF
TRBJ2-7,15,TRBV7-2,TRBD2,-,TGTGCCAGCAGCGATCCGGGACTAGTTTTGTACGAGCAGTACTTC,CASSDPGLVLYEQYF
TRBJ2-1,15,TRBV27,TRBD1,-,TGTGCCAGCAGTCACCGAGCTACAGGGGTGTATGAGCAGTTCTTC,CASSHRATGVYEQFF
TRBJ1-3,12,TRBV29-1,TRBD1,-,TGCAGCGCCAGGACAGGGAGGAACACCATATATTTT,CSARTGRNTIYF
TRBJ1-5,15,TRBV2,-,once,TGTGCCAGCAGTGCTATGGTCAGTAGCAATCAGCCCCAGCATTTT,CASSAMVSSNQPQHF
TRBJ2-2,16,TRBV19,-,-,TGTGCCAGTAGTATAGTAGGAGGACCCTTTTACGGGGAGCTGTTTTTT,CASSIVGGPFYGELFF
TRBJ2-7,14,TRBV7-6,TRBD1,once,TGTGCCAGCAGCTCACACAGGGGGAGCTACGAGCAGTACTTC,CASSSHRGSYEQYF
TRBJ2-5,14,TRBV13,-,-,TGTGCCAGCAGCCGTCCCTCAGATCAAGAGACCCAGTACTTC,CASSRPSDQETQYF
TRBJ2-7,14,TRBV28,TRBD2,-,TGTGCCAGCAGTTTGTCCGGACTAGCCTACGAGCAGTACTTC,CASSLSGLAYEQYF
TRBJ2-7,17,TRBV27,TRBD2,-,TGTGCCAGCTCCCTTGGGGCTAGCGGGAGATTGTTCTACGAGCAGTACTTC,CASSLGASGRLFYEQYF
TRBJ2-1,13,TRBV4-1,-,-,TGCGCCAGCAGCCAAGTGTTATACAATGAGCAGTTCTTC,CASSQVLYNEQFF
TRBJ2-7,15,TRBV10-2,TRBD1,-,TGCGCCAGCAGTGAGTCGTGGGACAGGGTTGGCGAGCAGTACTTC,CASSESWDRVGEQYF
TRBJ2-7,16,TRBV5-1,TRBD2,-,TGCGCCAGCAGCCCCCCCCAGGCGGGAGGACCCTACGAGCAGTACTTC,CASSPPQAGGPYEQYF
TRBJ2-1,16,TRBV13,TRBD2,-,TGTGCCAGCAGCTTCTCCGGGACTAGCGGGATTTATGAGCAGTTCTTC,CASSFSGTSGIYEQFF
TRBJ2-7,15,TRBV27,TRBD1,-,TGTGCCAGCAGTTTACTGGGACAGGGAGCCTACGAGCAGTACTTC,CASSLLGQGAYEQYF